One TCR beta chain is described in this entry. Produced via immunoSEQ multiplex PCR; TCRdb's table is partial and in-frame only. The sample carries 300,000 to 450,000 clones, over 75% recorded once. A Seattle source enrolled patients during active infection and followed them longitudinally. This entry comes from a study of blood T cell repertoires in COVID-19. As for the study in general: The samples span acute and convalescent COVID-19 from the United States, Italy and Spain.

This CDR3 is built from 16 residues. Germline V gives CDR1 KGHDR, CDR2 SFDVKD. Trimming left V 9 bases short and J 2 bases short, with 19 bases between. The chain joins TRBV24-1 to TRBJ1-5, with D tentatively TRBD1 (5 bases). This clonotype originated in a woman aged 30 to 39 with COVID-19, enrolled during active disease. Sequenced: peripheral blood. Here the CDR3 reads CATGGTDPSGNQPQHF. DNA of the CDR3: TGTGCCACCGGGGGGACGGACCCATCGGGCAATCAGCCCCAGCATTTT.